One and the same sample provided the 8 T cell receptor beta chains below, sequenced in a study of vaccination and CD4 T cells after COVID-19. The Oncomine TCR Beta short-read assay was applied to DNA of cultured CD4+ T cells. TCRdb itself ran the PCR reads through MiXCR, one entry per CDR3 protein. The table lists 15,000 or so distinct CDR3 sequences, around 56% of them singletons. These receptors' antigens are unknown. Specified treatment: roughly ten-day PBMC culture with coronavirus spike peptide pools or control peptides (ViraFEST assay). Sequencing was performed on CD4+ T cells from blood, cultured in vitro. The receptors were sampled from a human donor who had recovered from COVID-19.

This clonotype occurred a few times. The rearrangement links TRBV15 to TRBJ1-2; D uncertain. V was pared by 5 bases and J by 0 bases, with 4 bases between. Looked up from germline, CDR1 is LNHNV and CDR2 is YYDKDF (reference sequence). The CDR3 spans 12 residues. CDR3 residues: CATSGANYGYTF. As DNA, the CDR3 is TGTGCCACCAGCGGGGCTAACTATGGCTACACCTTC. The full variable domain, its missing parts supplied by reference TRBV15 and TRBJ1-2, is DAMVIQNPRYQVTQFGKPVTLSCSQTLNHNVMYWYQQKSSQAPKLLFHYYDKDFNNEADTPDNFQSRRPNTSFCFLDIRSPGLGDTAMYLCATSGANYGYTFGSGTRLTVV.

This chain connects TRBV7-9 to TRBJ1-2; TRBD1 matches 7 bases. The CDR3 runs 12 residues. Germline assignment: CDR1 SEHNR and CDR2 FQNEAQ (reference sequence). Trimming removed 4 bases from V and 4 bases from J; junction bases left unmatched: 0. Here the CDR3 DNA reads TGTGCCAGCAGCTGGGACAGCTATGGCTACACCTTC. Amino acid sequence: CASSWDSYGYTF. The full variable domain, its missing parts supplied by reference TRBV7-9 and TRBJ1-2, is DTGVSQNPRHKITKRGQNVTFRCDPISEHNRLYWYRQTLGQGPEFLTYFQNEAQLEKSRLLSDRFSAERPKGSFSTLEIQRTEQGDSAMYLCASSWDSYGYTFGSGTRLTVV.

The V call is TRBV28, the J call TRBJ2-5; D unclear. The V gene lost 9 bases and the J gene lost 5 bases, with 7 bases spanning the gap. Germline CDR1 reads MDHEN; CDR2 reads SYDVKM. The CDR3 is 10 amino acids. CDR3 in amino acids: CASAEETQYF. CDR3 DNA: TGTGCCAGTGCAGAGGAGACCCAGTACTTC.

Only a few counts were recorded for this clonotype. The chain combines TRBV30 with TRBJ1-1; D unclear. This CDR3 contains 12 residues. Trimming shortened V by 5 bases and J by 1 base, and 8 bases separated the two germline ends. Germline values: CDR1 GTSNPN, CDR2 SVGIG (reference sequence). The CDR3 DNA is TGTGCCTGGGACACTTCGAACACTGAAGCTTTCTTT. Its translation is CAWDTSNTEAFF.

This clonotype has only a few counts. The V and J genes are TRBV19 and TRBJ1-3; 8 positions match TRBD1. After removal of 4 bases from V and 3 bases from J, the junction contained 8 bases not matched to a gene. CDR1 and CDR2 from the germline V gene are LNHDA and SQIVND (reference sequence). The CDR3 has 16 residues. CDR3 protein: CASSKTGGWGGNTIYF. CDR3 in DNA: TGTGCCAGTAGTAAAACAGGGGGTTGGGGTGGAAACACCATATATTTT.

The genes are TRBV10-1 and TRBJ1-6; no reliable D call. In germline, CDR1 is WNHNN, CDR2 SYGVQD (reference sequence). V was cut by 3 bases and J by 8 bases, with 8 bases left in between. The CDR3 is made up of 13 amino acids. CDR3 in DNA: TGCGCCAGCAGTGAACATCATGATTCACCCCTCCACTTT. This sequence encodes CASSEHHDSPLHF.

This clonotype has just a few counts. The chain combines TRBV24-1 with TRBJ2-2, with TRBD2 identical over 11 bases. The germline V gene has CDR1 KGHDR and CDR2 SFDVKD. With 3 bases clipped from V and 5 bases from J, the junction kept 4 bases outside the gene matches. The CDR3 is 16 amino acids. The CDR3: CATSDLAGGETGELFF. The CDR3 region has the DNA TGTGCCACCAGTGATCTAGCGGGAGGTGAGACCGGGGAGCTGTTTTTT.

The chain combines TRBV20-1 with TRBJ2-1, with D perhaps TRBD1 (5 bases). This CDR3 spans 14 amino acids. The V end was cut by 6 bases, the J end by 8 bases, with 20 bases between. Per germline, CDR1 DFQATT and CDR2 SNEGSKA (reference sequence). CDR3 residues: CSAGVPVGVYEQFF. The DNA for the CDR3 is TGCAGTGCAGGGGTTCCAGTAGGGGTTTATGAGCAGTTCTTC.